The 28 T cell receptor beta chains reported below all come from one sample, sequenced in a study of cytomegalovirus exposure and HLA in healthy donors. The PCR used 60 Vbeta and 13 Jbeta primers. This table comes from immunoSEQ multiplex PCR, and its TCRdb copy is limited to in-frame clones, with some not included. The sample consists of about 200,000 clones, around 80% of them appearing once. The sequencing input was PBMCs. The receptors come from a woman between 25 and 40 years old in good health and CMV-seropositive.

J is TRBJ2-7 and V is TRBV18; D possibly corresponds to TRBD1 (5 bases). V lost 6 bases, J lost 1 base, and 13 bases lay in between. CDR3 length: 14 amino acids. Looked up from germline, CDR1 is KGHSH and CDR2 is LQKENI. CDR3 sequence (DNA): TGTGCCAGCTCGGAGCAGGGCGGTTCCTACGAGCAGTACTTC. This encodes CASSEQGGSYEQYF.

The chain uses TRBV9 and TRBJ2-3, with TRBD1 matching 7 bases. This CDR3 spans 14 amino acids. The germline V gene encodes CDR1 SGDLS and CDR2 YYNGEE. V dropped 4 bases and J dropped 2; count of bases not matched to a gene: 4. The DNA for the CDR3 is TGTGCCAGCAGCCTACAGGGGCTCACAGATACGCAGTATTTT. Its translation is CASSLQGLTDTQYF.

The rearrangement links TRBV4-1 to TRBJ2-7; maybe TRBD1 (5 bases). CDR1 is MGHRA and CDR2 is YSYEKL in the germline V gene. Trimming removed 4 bases from V and 5 bases from J, with 15 bases in between. The CDR3 covers 14 residues. The CDR3 region is CASSRGPPPDEQYF. CDR3 nucleotide sequence: TGCGCCAGCAGCCGGGGCCCCCCACCGGACGAGCAGTACTTC.

This clone was found once. The V call is TRBV29-1, the J call TRBJ2-3; 15 positions agree with TRBD2. V shed 7 bases, J shed 5 bases, and the junction held 4 bases outside the gene matches. Germline V gene lookup returns CDR1 SQVTM and CDR2 ANQGSEA. The CDR3 totals 14 residues. DNA of the CDR3: TGCAGCGCCGGGACTAGCGGGAGGTTAGATACGCAGTATTTT. It translates to CSAGTSGRLDTQYF.

V is TRBV7-2 and J is TRBJ2-7; a possible D gene is TRBD1 (6 bases). CDR1 SGHTA and CDR2 FQGNSA come from the germline V gene. With 0 bases removed from V and 3 bases from J, the gap between germline ends came to 12 bases. The CDR3 sequence is 15 residues long. The CDR3 bases are TGTGCCAGCAGCTTAGCGCGGACAGCCAGCTACGAGCAGTACTTC. It is translated as CASSLARTASYEQYF. Using reference TRBV7-2 and TRBJ2-7 for the parts outside the CDR3, the full variable domain is GAGVSQSPSNKVTEKGKDVELRCDPISGHTALYWYRQSLGQGLEFLIYFQGNSAPDKSGLPSDRFSAERTGGSVSTLTIQRTQQEDSAVYLCASSLARTASYEQYFGPGTRLTVT.

This clone was found a few times. CDR3 loop: CASSQGLTGGGNQPQHF. The CDR3 nucleotides read TGCGCCAGCAGCCAGGGCTTGACAGGGGGCGGCAATCAGCCCCAGCATTTT. V and J are TRBV4-1 and TRBJ1-5; 10 nucleotides align to TRBD1. Germline V gene lookup returns CDR1 MGHRA and CDR2 YSYEKL. The CDR3 has 17 amino acids. With V trimmed by 3 bases and J by 2 bases, 7 bases remained unmatched.

This chain joins TRBV10-3 and TRBJ1-2; D gene ambiguous. Germline V gene data show CDR1 as ENHRY and CDR2 as SYGVKD. CDR3 size: 15 residues. V was cut by 0 bases and J by 7 bases, with 15 bases left in between. This chain's CDR3 is CAISESPRGSGGYTF. In DNA form, the CDR3 reads TGTGCCATCAGTGAGTCTCCGAGAGGGTCGGGTGGCTACACCTTC.

The chain links TRBV5-1 to TRBJ1-1; TRBD1 matches at 10 bases. Germline values: CDR1 SGHRS, CDR2 YFSETQ. This CDR3 spans 16 amino acids. The ends lost 4 bases at V and 0 bases at J; junction bases unmatched: 6. DNA for the CDR3: TGCGCCAGCAGCCCCGGGACAGGGGACATGAACACTGAAGCTTTCTTT. It specifies CASSPGTGDMNTEAFF.

The chain is built from TRBV4-1 and TRBJ2-3; TRBD2 might be the D (6 bases). Germline V gives CDR1 MGHRA, CDR2 YSYEKL. The CDR3 has 18 amino acids. Between the trimmed V and J ends, which lost 0 bases and 2 bases, there was a span of 18 bases. CDR3 nucleotides: TGCGCCAGCAGCCAAGATGGGCGGGGCGGACTATTCACAGATACGCAGTATTTT. This codes for CASSQDGRGGLFTDTQYF.

The rearrangement uses TRBV19 and TRBJ2-2; the match to TRBD1 covers 8 bases. The CDR3 has 19 residues. With V trimmed by 4 bases and J by 1 base, 14 bases remained unmatched. Germline V gene sequence: CDR1 LNHDA, CDR2 SQIVND (reference sequence). CDR3 DNA sequence: TGTGCCAGTAGTACCGGGACAGGCCGTTCGGTGGGGAACACCGGGGAGCTGTTTTTT. Translation: CASSTGTGRSVGNTGELFF. The variable domain in full, with the rest retrieved from reference TRBV19 and TRBJ2-2, is DGGITQSPKYLFRKEGQNVTLSCEQNLNHDAMYWYRQDPGQGLRLIYYSQIVNDFQKGDIAEGYSVSREKKESFPLTVTSAQKNPTAFYLCASSTGTGRSVGNTGELFFGEGSRLTVL.

J is TRBJ2-5 and V is TRBV5-1; TRBD2 is a possible D gene (6 bases). CDR1 SGHRS and CDR2 YFSETQ come from the germline V gene. V lost 1 base and J lost 3, with 10 bases in between. The CDR3 consists of 14 residues. CDR3 nucleotide sequence: TGCGCCAGCAGCTTGATTGCGGGAAAAGAGACCCAGTACTTC. This codes for CASSLIAGKETQYF.

The genes are TRBV2 and TRBJ2-1, with 8 nucleotides matching TRBD2. The CDR3 is made up of 16 amino acids. J was trimmed by 9 bases and V by 2 bases; bases with no gene match: 12. Per the germline V gene, CDR1 is SNHLY and CDR2 is FYNNEI. The CDR3 bases are TGTGCCAGCAGTGAATCGGGGGGGGGAGGGTGGGGTGAGCAGTTCTTC. The encoded protein is CASSESGGGGWGEQFF.

The rearrangement uses TRBV2 and TRBJ1-6, with a tentative D call TRBD1 (5 bases). CDR3 length: 15 amino acids. The germline V and J ends were trimmed by 0 bases and 10 bases, with 13 bases remaining between them. Germline CDR1 SNHLY, CDR2 FYNNEI. The CDR3 DNA sequence: TGTGCCAGCAGTGAAGCGCGGGACTTAGGGTCACCCCTCCACTTT. It yields the protein CASSEARDLGSPLHF.

This clone appeared a single time. In nucleotides, the CDR3 is TGTGCAAGTCGCTTCAGGCTTTTGATTCACAGGCTAGAGACCCAGTACTTC. Translated: CASRFRLLIHRLETQYF. This chain uses TRBV12-2 with TRBJ2-5; TRBD1, the table's D call, lacks a check against the DNA. TRBV12-2 is annotated as a pseudogene. This CDR3 comprises 17 residues.

J is TRBJ1-1 and V is TRBV4-1; D not resolved. The CDR3 covers 15 residues. V gave up 5 bases and J gave up 1 base, with 14 bases separating them. Looked up from germline, CDR1 is MGHRA and CDR2 is YSYEKL. As DNA, the CDR3 is TGCGCCAGCAGCGCCACCCATCCAGAGAACACTGAAGCTTTCTTT. This codes for CASSATHPENTEAFF.

CDR3 sequence reads: CASSPFPSSSGANVLTF. For the CDR3, the DNA is TGTGCCAGCTCACCTTTCCCTAGTTCGTCTGGGGCCAACGTCCTGACTTTC. V and J are TRBV18 and TRBJ2-6; D is uncertain. CDR1 is KGHSH, CDR2 LQKENI, per germline. The CDR3 is 17 residues long. Trimming cost V 3 bases and J 1 base, with 13 bases left between them.

The gene calls are TRBV11-2 and TRBJ1-2, with no clear D. V was clipped by 8 bases and J by 5 bases, with 15 bases between them. The germline gives CDR1 SGHAT, CDR2 FQNNGV. The CDR3 extends over 13 amino acids. CDR3 coding DNA: TGTGCCAGCCACGGAGGATGGAAGTATGGCTACACCTTC. Protein product: CASHGGWKYGYTF.

The J gene is TRBJ2-6, the V gene TRBV5-1; 8 bases line up with TRBD1. Trimming cost V 6 bases and J 0 bases; bases outside gene matches: 11. The CDR3 is made up of 18 amino acids. Germline V gives CDR1 SGHRS, CDR2 YFSETQ. CDR3 sequence (DNA): TGCGCCAGCATTGGTGGACAGGGAGAGAACTCTGGGGCCAACGTCCTGACTTTC. As protein: CASIGGQGENSGANVLTF.

This clone was counted only a few times. This chain connects TRBV18 to TRBJ2-1; 9 bases are shared with TRBD2. The V and J ends lost 6 bases and 7 bases, in that order; junction bases with no gene match: 7. Germline CDR1 reads KGHSH; CDR2 reads LQKENI. The CDR3 contains 14 residues. The CDR3 DNA follows: TGTGCCAGCTCCCTAGCGGGAAAGGATAATGAGCAGTTCTTC. Protein: CASSLAGKDNEQFF.

This clone was found a few times. This chain links TRBV25-1 with TRBJ1-3; perhaps TRBD1 as D (6 bases). CDR1 and CDR2 (germline): MGHDK, SYGVNS. The V end was cut by 4 bases, the J end by 6 bases, with 13 bases between. The length of the CDR3 is 14 residues. The CDR3 sequence: CASSVTGQENTIYF. DNA of the CDR3: TGTGCCAGCAGTGTCACAGGGCAGGAAAACACCATATATTTT.

In its sample, this clone was seen once. The chain uses TRBV5-1 and TRBJ2-7, with D unclear. CDR3 length equals 15 residues. Trimming left V 0 bases short and J 0 bases short, with 10 bases between. Germline loops: CDR1 SGHRS, CDR2 YFSETQ. The CDR3 spells CASSLVSGSSYEQYF. The CDR3 DNA follows: TGCGCCAGCAGCTTGGTGTCAGGAAGCTCCTACGAGCAGTACTTC.

The chain couples TRBV7-2 to TRBJ2-1, with D perhaps TRBD2 (6 bases). This CDR3 is built from 15 residues. Trimming cost V 6 bases and J 2 bases, with 14 bases left between them. The V gene's germline CDR1 is SGHTA and CDR2 FQGNSA. The CDR3 DNA sequence: TGTGCCAGCAGTACCTCGCCGGGGGCCTACAATGAGCAGTTCTTC. This codes for CASSTSPGAYNEQFF. Variable domain in full (rest from reference TRBV7-2 and TRBJ2-1): GAGVSQSPSNKVTEKGKDVELRCDPISGHTALYWYRQSLGQGLEFLIYFQGNSAPDKSGLPSDRFSAERTGGSVSTLTIQRTQQEDSAVYLCASSTSPGAYNEQFFGPGTRLTVL.

J is TRBJ2-7 and V is TRBV19, with 10 bases aligning to TRBD1. The J segment lost 1 base and the V segment lost 1 base, leaving 4 bases of the junction unmatched. The CDR3 covers 16 residues. The germline V gene has CDR1 LNHDA and CDR2 SQIVND (reference sequence). The CDR3 DNA is TGTGCCAGTAGTATAGCCCCGGGACAGGGGTCCTACGAGCAGTACTTC. This translates into CASSIAPGQGSYEQYF.

The table lists this clone with a count of one. V gene TRBV5-8 combines with J gene TRBJ2-2; 9 nucleotides line up with TRBD2. The V gene end was trimmed by 3 bases and the J gene end by 5 bases; junction bases not matched to a gene: 8. CDR3 length: 16 amino acids. Germline-derived CDR1 and CDR2 are SGHTS and YDEGEE. The chain's CDR3 is CASSWKRLAATGELFF. The CDR3 region has the DNA TGTGCCAGCAGCTGGAAAAGACTAGCGGCTACCGGGGAGCTGTTTTTT.

V and J are TRBV5-1 and TRBJ2-5, with 8 nucleotides matching TRBD2. V trimming: 4 bases; J trimming: 2 bases; junction bases outside the gene matches: 7. Germline V CDR1 and CDR2: SGHRS, YFSETQ. CDR3 length: 15 amino acids. The CDR3: CASSPGTRKQETQYF. The CDR3 bases are TGCGCCAGCAGCCCTGGGACTAGAAAACAAGAGACCCAGTACTTC.

This sequence joins TRBV19 and TRBJ2-7; D gene ambiguous. CDR1 and CDR2 (germline): LNHDA, SQIVND (reference sequence). This CDR3 is built from 13 residues. V dropped 5 bases and J dropped 5 bases, with 13 bases sitting between them. DNA for the CDR3: TGTGCCAGTAGTCCTAACCGCTTGAACGAGCAGTACTTC. Protein sequence: CASSPNRLNEQYF.

The chain recombines TRBV9 with TRBJ2-1; 10 bases fit TRBD2. CDR3 length equals 16 residues. Per the germline V gene, CDR1 is SGDLS and CDR2 is YYNGEE. V lost 3 bases to trimming and J lost 4 bases; unmatched junction nucleotides: 7. The CDR3 bases are TGTGCCAGCAGCGCCGTTTCTAGCGGGAGTTACAATGAGCAGTTCTTC. This encodes CASSAVSSGSYNEQFF.

The chain is built from TRBV9 and TRBJ2-2; D gene ambiguous. The ends were cut back, 3 bases at V and 7 bases at J, with 7 bases in the middle. CDR1 is SGDLS and CDR2 is YYNGEE in the germline V gene. The CDR3 has 12 residues. The CDR3 nucleotides read TGTGCCAGCAGCGCCCAGAACGGGGAGCTGTTTTTT. Its protein is CASSAQNGELFF.